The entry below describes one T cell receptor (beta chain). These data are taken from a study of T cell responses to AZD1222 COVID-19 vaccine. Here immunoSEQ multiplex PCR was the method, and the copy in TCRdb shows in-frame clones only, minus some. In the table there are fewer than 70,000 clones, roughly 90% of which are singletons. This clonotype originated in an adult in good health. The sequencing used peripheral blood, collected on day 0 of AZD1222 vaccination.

The CDR3 sequence: CASSLRQSTEAFF. The CDR3, as DNA: TGTGCCAGCAGCCTCCGACAGAGCACTGAAGCTTTCTTT. The J gene is TRBJ1-1, the V gene TRBV7-9, with D perhaps matching TRBD1 (5 bases). CDR3 length: 13 residues. Germline V CDR1 and CDR2: SEHNR, FQNEAQ (reference sequence). V was cut by 5 bases and J by 4 bases, with 11 bases left in between. Full variable domain (rest looked up from reference TRBV7-9 and TRBJ1-1): DTGVSQNPRHKITKRGQNVTFRCDPISEHNRLYWYRQTLGQGPEFLTYFQNEAQLEKSRLLSDRFSAERPKGSFSTLEIQRTEQGDSAMYLCASSLRQSTEAFFGQGTRLTVV.